This T cell receptor beta chain appears in the sequencing data of a study of CD8+ T cells in alopecia areata. Study outcomes and limitations: Uncertainty about whether baseline CD8+ expansion is linked to response remains, with one nonresponder.

Reverse transcription of extracted RNA yielded cDNA, which provided the sequencing template. Assay: immunoSEQ multiplex PCR; the TCRdb copy retains only in-frame clones and omits some. In the table there are under 25,000 clones, 50% to 60% of which are singletons. Remarks on this clone: The antigen remains unidentified.

Treatment defined: oral pan-JAK inhibitor, 5-10 mg twice daily. Alopecia areata patients provided lesional scalp punch biopsies and peripheral blood. Germline CDR1 is LGHNA and CDR2 is YNFKEQ. The V and J ends lost 1 base and 8 bases, in that order; junction bases with no gene match: 9. This CDR3 region has 16 residues. The rearrangement joins TRBV4-2 to TRBJ1-4; 8 nucleotides agree with TRBD1. Sequences were derived from skin, sampled at week 4, from a patient treated with tofacitinib. The TCR comes from a human donor with alopecia areata. CDR3 sequence: CASSQVYRGVGEKLFF. The CDR3 DNA reads as TGTGCCAGCAGCCAAGTGTACAGGGGGGTAGGCGAAAAACTGTTTTTT.